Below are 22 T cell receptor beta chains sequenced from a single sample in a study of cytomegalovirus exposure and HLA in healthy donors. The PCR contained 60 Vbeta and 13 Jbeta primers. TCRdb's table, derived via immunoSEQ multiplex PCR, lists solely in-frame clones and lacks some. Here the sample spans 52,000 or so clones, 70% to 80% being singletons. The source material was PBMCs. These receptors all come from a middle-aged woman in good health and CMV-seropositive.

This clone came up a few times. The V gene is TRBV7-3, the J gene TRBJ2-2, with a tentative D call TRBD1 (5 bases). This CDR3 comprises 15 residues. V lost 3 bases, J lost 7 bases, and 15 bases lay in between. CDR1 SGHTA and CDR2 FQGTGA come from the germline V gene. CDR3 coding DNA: TGTGCCAGCAGCTTCGGTCCAGGGCATGGCGGGGAGCTGTTTTTT. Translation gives CASSFGPGHGGELFF.

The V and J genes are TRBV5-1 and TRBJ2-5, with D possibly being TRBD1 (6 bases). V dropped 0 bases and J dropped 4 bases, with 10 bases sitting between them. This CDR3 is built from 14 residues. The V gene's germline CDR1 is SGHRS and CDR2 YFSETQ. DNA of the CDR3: TGCGCCAGCAGCTTGGGAGGGGGATCAGAGACCCAGTACTTC. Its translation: CASSLGGGSETQYF.

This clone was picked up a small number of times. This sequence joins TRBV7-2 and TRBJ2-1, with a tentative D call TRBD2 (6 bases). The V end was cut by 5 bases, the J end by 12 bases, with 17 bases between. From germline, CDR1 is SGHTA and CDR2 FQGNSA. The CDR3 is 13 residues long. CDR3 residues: CASSPDGGGRQFF. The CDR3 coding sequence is TGTGCCAGCAGCCCAGACGGGGGAGGTCGGCAGTTCTTC. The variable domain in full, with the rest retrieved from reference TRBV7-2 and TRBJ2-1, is GAGVSQSPSNKVTEKGKDVELRCDPISGHTALYWYRQSLGQGLEFLIYFQGNSAPDKSGLPSDRFSAERTGGSVSTLTIQRTQQEDSAVYLCASSPDGGGRQFFGPGTRLTVL.

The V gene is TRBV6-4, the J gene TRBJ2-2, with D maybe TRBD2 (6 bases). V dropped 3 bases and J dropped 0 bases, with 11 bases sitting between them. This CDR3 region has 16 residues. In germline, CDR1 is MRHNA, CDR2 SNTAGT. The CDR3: CASSEAGLTNTGELFF. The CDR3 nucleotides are TGTGCCAGCAGTGAGGCGGGACTCACGAACACCGGGGAGCTGTTTTTT.

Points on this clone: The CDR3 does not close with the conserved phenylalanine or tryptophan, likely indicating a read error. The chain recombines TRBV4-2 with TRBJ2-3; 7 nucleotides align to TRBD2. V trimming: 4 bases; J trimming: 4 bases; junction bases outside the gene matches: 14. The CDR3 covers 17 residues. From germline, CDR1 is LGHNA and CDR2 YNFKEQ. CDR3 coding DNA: TGTGCCAGCAGCCTCAGCGGGGCGGCCCCACGCGCAGATACGCAGTATGTT. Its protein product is CASSLSGAAPRADTQYV.

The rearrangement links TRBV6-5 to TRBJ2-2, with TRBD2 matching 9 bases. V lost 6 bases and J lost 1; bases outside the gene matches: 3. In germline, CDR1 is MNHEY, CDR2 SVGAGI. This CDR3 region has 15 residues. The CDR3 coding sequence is TGTGCCAGCAGATATAGCGGGGGGAACACCGGGGAGCTGTTTTTT. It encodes CASRYSGGNTGELFF.

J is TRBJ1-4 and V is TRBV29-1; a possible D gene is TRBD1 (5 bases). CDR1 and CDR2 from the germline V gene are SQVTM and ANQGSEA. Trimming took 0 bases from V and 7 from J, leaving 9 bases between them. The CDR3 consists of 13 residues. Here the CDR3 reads CSVEDQGSEKLFF. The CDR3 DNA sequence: TGCAGCGTTGAAGATCAGGGTTCTGAAAAACTGTTTTTT. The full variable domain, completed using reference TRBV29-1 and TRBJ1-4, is SAVISQKPSRDICQRGTSLTIQCQVDSQVTMMFWYRQQPGQSLTLIATANQGSEATYESGFVIDKFPISRPNLTFSTLTVSNMSPEDSSIYLCSVEDQGSEKLFFGSGTQLSVL.

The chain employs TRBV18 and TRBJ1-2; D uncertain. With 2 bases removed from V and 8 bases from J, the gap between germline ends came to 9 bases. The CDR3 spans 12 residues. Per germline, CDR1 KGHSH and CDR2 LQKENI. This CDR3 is CASSPSAGGYTF. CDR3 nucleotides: TGTGCCAGCTCACCATCGGCGGGAGGCTACACCTTC.

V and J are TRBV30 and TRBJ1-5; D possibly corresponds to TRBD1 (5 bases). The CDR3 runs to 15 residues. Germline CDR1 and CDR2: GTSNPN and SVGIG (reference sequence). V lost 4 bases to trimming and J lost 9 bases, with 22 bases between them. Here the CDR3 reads CAWMPRKGLLAPQHF. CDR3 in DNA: TGTGCCTGGATGCCTCGTAAGGGGCTATTGGCGCCCCAGCATTTT.

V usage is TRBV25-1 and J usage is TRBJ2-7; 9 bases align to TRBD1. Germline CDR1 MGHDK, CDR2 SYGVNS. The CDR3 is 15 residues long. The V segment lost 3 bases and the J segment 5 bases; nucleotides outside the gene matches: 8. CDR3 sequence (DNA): TGTGCCAGCAGTGACCCCCCAGGGACAGGGAACGAGCAGTACTTC. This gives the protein CASSDPPGTGNEQYF.

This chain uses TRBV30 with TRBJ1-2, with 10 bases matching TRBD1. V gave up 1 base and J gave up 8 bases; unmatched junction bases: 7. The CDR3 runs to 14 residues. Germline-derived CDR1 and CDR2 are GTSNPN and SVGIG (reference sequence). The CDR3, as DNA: TGTGCCTGGAGTGCGGGACAGGGGAATAACGGCTACACCTTC. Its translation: CAWSAGQGNNGYTF.

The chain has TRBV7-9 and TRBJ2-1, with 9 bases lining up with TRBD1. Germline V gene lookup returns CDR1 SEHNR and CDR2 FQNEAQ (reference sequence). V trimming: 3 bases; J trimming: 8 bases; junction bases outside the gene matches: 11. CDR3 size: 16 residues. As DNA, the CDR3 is TGTGCCAGCAGCTTGATCGGACAGGGGTCGTCGGATGAGCAGTTCTTC. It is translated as CASSLIGQGSSDEQFF.

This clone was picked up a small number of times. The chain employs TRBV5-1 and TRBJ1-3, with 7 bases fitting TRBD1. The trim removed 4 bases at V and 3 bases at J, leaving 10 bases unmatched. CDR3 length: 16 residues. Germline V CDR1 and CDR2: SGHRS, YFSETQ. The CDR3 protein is CASSPGEGAYGNTIYF. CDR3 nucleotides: TGCGCCAGCAGCCCCGGAGAGGGGGCATATGGAAACACCATATATTTT.

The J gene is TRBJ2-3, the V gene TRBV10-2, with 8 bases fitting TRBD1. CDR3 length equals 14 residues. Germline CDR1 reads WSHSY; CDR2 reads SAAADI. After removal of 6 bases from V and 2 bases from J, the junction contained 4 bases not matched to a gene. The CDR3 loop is CASRNRGATDTQYF. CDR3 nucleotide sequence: TGCGCCAGCAGGAACAGGGGGGCCACAGATACGCAGTATTTT.

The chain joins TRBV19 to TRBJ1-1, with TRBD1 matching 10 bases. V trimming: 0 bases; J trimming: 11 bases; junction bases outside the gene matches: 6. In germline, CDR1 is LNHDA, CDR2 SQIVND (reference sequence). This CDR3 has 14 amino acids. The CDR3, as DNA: TGTGCCAGTAGTATAGAGGGACAGGGGATGCGTGCTTTCTTT. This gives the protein CASSIEGQGMRAFF. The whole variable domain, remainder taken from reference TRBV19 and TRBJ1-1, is DGGITQSPKYLFRKEGQNVTLSCEQNLNHDAMYWYRQDPGQGLRLIYYSQIVNDFQKGDIAEGYSVSREKKESFPLTVTSAQKNPTAFYLCASSIEGQGMRAFFGQGTRLTVV.

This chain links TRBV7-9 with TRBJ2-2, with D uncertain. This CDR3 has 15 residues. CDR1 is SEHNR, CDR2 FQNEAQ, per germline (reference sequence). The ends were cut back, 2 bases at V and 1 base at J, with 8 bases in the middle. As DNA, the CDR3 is TGTGCCAGCAGCTTATCCCGACAGAACACCGGGGAGCTGTTTTTT. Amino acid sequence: CASSLSRQNTGELFF. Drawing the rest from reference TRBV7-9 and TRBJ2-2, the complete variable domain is DTGVSQNPRHKITKRGQNVTFRCDPISEHNRLYWYRQTLGQGPEFLTYFQNEAQLEKSRLLSDRFSAERPKGSFSTLEIQRTEQGDSAMYLCASSLSRQNTGELFFGEGSRLTVL.

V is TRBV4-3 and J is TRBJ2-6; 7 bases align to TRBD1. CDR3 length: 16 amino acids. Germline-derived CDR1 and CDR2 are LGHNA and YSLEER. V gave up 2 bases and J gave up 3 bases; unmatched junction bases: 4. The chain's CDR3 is CASSQQTGNGANVLTF. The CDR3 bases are TGCGCCAGCAGCCAACAGACAGGGAATGGGGCCAACGTCCTGACTTTC.

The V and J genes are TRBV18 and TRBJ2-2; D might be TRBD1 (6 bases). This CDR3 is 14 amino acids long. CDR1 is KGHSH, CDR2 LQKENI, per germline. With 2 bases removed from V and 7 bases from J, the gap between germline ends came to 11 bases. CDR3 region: CASSPKQGYGELFF. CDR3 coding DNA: TGTGCCAGCTCACCAAAACAGGGTTACGGGGAGCTGTTTTTT.

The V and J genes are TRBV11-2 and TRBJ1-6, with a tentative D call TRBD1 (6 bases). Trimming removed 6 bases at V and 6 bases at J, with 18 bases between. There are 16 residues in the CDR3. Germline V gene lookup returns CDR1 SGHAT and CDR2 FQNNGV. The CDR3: CASRPITGTSNSPLHF. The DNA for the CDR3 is TGTGCCAGCAGACCAATTACCGGGACATCTAATTCACCCCTCCACTTT. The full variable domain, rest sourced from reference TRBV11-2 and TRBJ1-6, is EAGVAQSPRYKIIEKRQSVAFWCNPISGHATLYWYQQILGQGPKLLIQFQNNGVVDDSQLPKDRFSAERLKGVDSTLKIQPAKLEDSAVYLCASRPITGTSNSPLHFGNGTRLTVT.

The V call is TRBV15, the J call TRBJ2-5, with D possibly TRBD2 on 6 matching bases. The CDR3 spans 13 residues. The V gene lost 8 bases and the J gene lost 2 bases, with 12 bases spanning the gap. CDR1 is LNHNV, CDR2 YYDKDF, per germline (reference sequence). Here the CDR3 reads CATGVGRQETQYF. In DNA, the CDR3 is TGTGCCACCGGAGTAGGGAGGCAAGAGACCCAGTACTTC.

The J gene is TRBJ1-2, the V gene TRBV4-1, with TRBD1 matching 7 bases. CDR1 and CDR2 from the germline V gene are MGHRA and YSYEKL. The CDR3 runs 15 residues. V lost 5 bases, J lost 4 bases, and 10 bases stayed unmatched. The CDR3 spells CASSNDPGQSYGYTF. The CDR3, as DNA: TGCGCCAGCAGCAATGATCCGGGACAGAGCTATGGCTACACCTTC.

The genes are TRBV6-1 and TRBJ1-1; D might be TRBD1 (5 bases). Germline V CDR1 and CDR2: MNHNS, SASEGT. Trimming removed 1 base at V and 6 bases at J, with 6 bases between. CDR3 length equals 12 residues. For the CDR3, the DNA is TGTGCCAGCAGTGAAGGGGGGGCTGAAGCTTTCTTT. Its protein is CASSEGGAEAFF.